The entry that follows covers one TCR beta chain sequence. The sample originates from a study of blood T cell repertoires in COVID-19. Study overall: Acute-phase and convalescent COVID-19 samples originated in the United States, Italy and Spain. PBMCs, B-cell-depleted T cells, or T cells were the source of the cDNA or gDNA that made up the material.

Source study methods: For nucleated cells, counts were estimated from reference gene primer amplification. The data were produced by immunoSEQ multiplex PCR, yet TCRdb's version contains in-frame clones alone and is incomplete. D and trimming were read from the DNA, whereas the V and J calls and clone size are those reported in that table. The sample gives about 190,000 clones, roughly 82% of which show up once; more than 4.5% is in the top ten. This receptor was obtained from a woman in her 30s with acute or convalescent COVID-19. The source material was peripheral blood.

CDR3 loop: CATSDLDGTSSDTQYF. DNA of the CDR3: TGTGCCACCAGTGATTTAGACGGGACATCATCAGATACGCAGTATTTT. V is TRBV24-1 and J is TRBJ2-3; TRBD1 might be the D (6 bases). This CDR3 has 16 amino acids. The V gene lost 1 base and the J gene lost 4 bases, with 14 bases spanning the gap. CDR1 is KGHDR and CDR2 is SFDVKD in the germline V gene.